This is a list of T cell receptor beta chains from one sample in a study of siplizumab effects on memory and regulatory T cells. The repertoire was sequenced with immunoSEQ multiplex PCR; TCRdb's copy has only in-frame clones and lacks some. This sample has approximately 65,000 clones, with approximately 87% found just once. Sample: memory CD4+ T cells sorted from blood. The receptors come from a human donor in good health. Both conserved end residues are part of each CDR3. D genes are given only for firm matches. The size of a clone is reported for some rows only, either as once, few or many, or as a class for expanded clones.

TGTGCCAGCAGTCCGCGGACAGAGAGCTACGAGCAGTACTTC CASSPRTESYEQYF TRBV6-5 - TRBJ2-7 -
TGCAGTGCAGGGGCCGGGGAGACCCAGTACTTC CSAGAGETQYF TRBV20-1 - TRBJ2-5 -
TGTGCCAGCAGTGACGGGGGAAACGGAGAGACCCAGTACTTC CASSDGGNGETQYF TRBV6-1 - TRBJ2-5 -
TGTGCCAGCTCACCAAGTCTAGCCAAAAACATTCAGTACTTC CASSPSLAKNIQYF TRBV18 - TRBJ2-4 -
TGTGCCATCAGTCCCCTCAAGGAACTCTCTGAAGCTTTCTTT CAISPLKELSEAFF TRBV10-3 - TRBJ1-1 -
TGTGCGGATCAGGGGATGAACACTGAAGCTTTCTTT CADQGMNTEAFF TRBV6-1 - TRBJ1-1 -
TGTGCCAGCACTCCCGTGCCGGGTATTAGGAGCTACACCTTC CASTPVPGIRSYTF TRBV27 once TRBJ1-2 -
TGTGCCAGCAGCGCCCTAGCGGGGGCCTGGGGGGATACGCAGTATTTT CASSALAGAWGDTQYF TRBV7-2 few TRBJ2-3 TRBD2
TGTGCCAGCAGCCCATGGGGCGGGAGAGTATACGAGCAGTACTTC CASSPWGGRVYEQYF TRBV9 - TRBJ2-7 TRBD2
TGTGCCAGCAGTAAAGGAGGGGGCTCAGATACGCAGTATTTT CASSKGGGSDTQYF TRBV25-1 - TRBJ2-3 -
TGTGCCAGCAGCTCCTGGACAGGGAGTTCAGAAAAACTGTTTTTT CASSSWTGSSEKLFF TRBV4-2 - TRBJ1-4 TRBD1
TGTGCCAGCAGCGCGGACACGGGGGCCCTGACTTTC CASSADTGALTF TRBV11-2 - TRBJ2-6 -
TGTGCCAGTAGTTCGCGCAAACTATTATCCTACAATGAGCAGTTCTTC CASSSRKLLSYNEQFF TRBV19 - TRBJ2-1 -
TGTGCCAGCAGCTTGGTGGGCGGCTCCTACGAGCAGTACTTC CASSLVGGSYEQYF TRBV5-4 - TRBJ2-7 -
TGCAGTGGGTGGACAGGGGCTGAAGCTTTCTTT CSGWTGAEAFF TRBV20-1 - TRBJ1-1 TRBD1
TGTGCCAGCAGTAGTATTCGGGGGGCTGGAAACACCATATATTTT CASSSIRGAGNTIYF TRBV2 - TRBJ1-3 -
TGTGCCAGCAGCTTATTTACTAGCGGGAGTAAAGACGAGCAGTACTTC CASSLFTSGSKDEQYF TRBV7-9 - TRBJ2-7 TRBD2
TGTGCCAGCAGTACCCGGGATAGCTTTACCTACGAGCAGTACTTC CASSTRDSFTYEQYF TRBV6-5 - TRBJ2-7 -
TGTGCCAGCAGTGGTTCGGGGTTCTACGAGCAGTACTTC CASSGSGFYEQYF TRBV6-1 - TRBJ2-7 -
TGTGCCAGCAGGACCAACAAGAACACCGGGGAGCTGTTTTTT CASRTNKNTGELFF TRBV2 - TRBJ2-2 -
TGCGCCAGCAGCCAATCCCCCCTGCGGGAAGCGGAGACCCAGTACTTC CASSQSPLREAETQYF TRBV4-1 - TRBJ2-5 -
TGTGCCAGCAGTTACTCGAATTATCCGATGAACACTGAAGCTTTCTTT CASSYSNYPMNTEAFF TRBV6-5 once TRBJ1-1 -
TGCGCCAGCAGCCAGTTCGATGGAAGGGGCTACACCTTC CASSQFDGRGYTF TRBV4-1 - TRBJ1-2 -
TGTGCCAGCAGCCTCACCGGGACCGACACTGAAGCTTTCTTT CASSLTGTDTEAFF TRBV5-6 - TRBJ1-1 -
TGTGCCAGCAGCTTCGGACAGCACCAAGAGACCCAGTACTTC CASSFGQHQETQYF TRBV7-7 - TRBJ2-5 -
TGTGCCAGCACCCCGACTAGCGGGAGGTTGTATGATGAGCAGTTCTTC CASTPTSGRLYDEQFF TRBV6-7 - TRBJ2-1 TRBD2
TGCGCCAGCAGCTTGGTGGGTACTAGCACAGATACGCAGTATTTT CASSLVGTSTDTQYF TRBV5-1 - TRBJ2-3 -
TGTGCCAGCTCACCAGGGAACACCGGGGAGCTGTTTTTT CASSPGNTGELFF TRBV18 - TRBJ2-2 -
TGTGCCAGCAGTGAGACTGAAACCTACGAGCAGTACTTC CASSETETYEQYF TRBV2 - TRBJ2-7 -
TGTGCCAGTGGACAGGGAGGGACTATCTACGAGCAGTACTTC CASGQGGTIYEQYF TRBV19 - TRBJ2-7 -
TGTGCCAGCAGCTTCCGGGGTGGCGATGAGCAGTTCTTC CASSFRGGDEQFF TRBV7-3 - TRBJ2-1 -
TGCGCCAGCAGCAAGGGACAGAGAACAGATACGCAGTATTTT CASSKGQRTDTQYF TRBV5-1 - TRBJ2-3 TRBD1
TGTGCCAGCAGGCCCCAGGGGAGCGGGAGGGGGTCACGGGAGACCCAGTACTTC CASRPQGSGRGSRETQYF TRBV27 - TRBJ2-5 TRBD2
TGTGCCAGCAGTCGCGGGAGTCTAAACACCGGGGAGCTGTTTTTT CASSRGSLNTGELFF TRBV7-2 - TRBJ2-2 TRBD2
TGTGCCAGCAGCATGGGACAGGGGGCCGACAATGAGCAGTTCTTC CASSMGQGADNEQFF TRBV7-9 - TRBJ2-1 TRBD1
TGTGCCTGGAGTGTTTTCCCGGTCATATATTTT CAWSVFPVIYF TRBV30 - TRBJ1-3 -
TGTGCCAGCAGTGAGGGACTCGGGACGGGGAATCAGCCCCAGCATTTT CASSEGLGTGNQPQHF TRBV2 - TRBJ1-5 -
TGCGCCAGCAGTCAATTTTCCGGGAAGGAGCCCCAGCATTTT CASSQFSGKEPQHF TRBV23-1 - TRBJ1-5 -
TGTGCCAGCAGCTTGGACGCGGGGCAGCGCGGCTACGAGCAGTACTTC CASSLDAGQRGYEQYF TRBV5-6 - TRBJ2-7 -
TGCGCCACCAACGACGGGAGCTCTGGAAACACCATATATTTT CATNDGSSGNTIYF TRBV5-1 - TRBJ1-3 -
TGTGCCAGCAGCTTAAACGCCGGGTGGGGCCCCGATGAGCAGTTCTTC CASSLNAGWGPDEQFF TRBV11-3 - TRBJ2-1 -
TGTGCCAGCAGTGAATTCTGGACAGGGATCGATACGCAGTATTTT CASSEFWTGIDTQYF TRBV25-1 - TRBJ2-3 TRBD1
TGTGCCAGTAGTATATCGACAGGGAGAATCTACGAGCAGTACTTC CASSISTGRIYEQYF TRBV19 - TRBJ2-7 TRBD1
TGTGCCAGCAGCGAGACAGTTAGCACTGAAGCTTTCTTT CASSETVSTEAFF TRBV5-4 - TRBJ1-1 -
TGTGCCAGCGTCCAGCGGGGGCCCTACAATGAGCAGTTCTTC CASVQRGPYNEQFF TRBV2 - TRBJ2-1 TRBD2
TGTGCCAGCAGCTTCGACAGTAACACTGAAGCTTTCTTT CASSFDSNTEAFF TRBV7-9 - TRBJ1-1 -
TGCGCCAGCAGACCCCCGGGACTAGCGCGGAACACCGGGGAGCTGTTTTTT CASRPPGLARNTGELFF TRBV5-1 - TRBJ2-2 TRBD2
TGTGCCAGCAGCCAACAGGGGTGGTACAATGAGCAGTTCTTC CASSQQGWYNEQFF TRBV14 - TRBJ2-1 -
TGTGCCAGCAGCGGGCGACTGAGCTATGGCTACACCTTC CASSGRLSYGYTF TRBV5-6 - TRBJ1-2 -
TGTGCCAGCAGCTTAGCGGCTGTGCTAGCCAAAAACATTCAGTACTTC CASSLAAVLAKNIQYF TRBV7-8 - TRBJ2-4 -
TGCGCCAGCAGCTTGGACCCTGGGAACTCCTACAATGAGCAGTTCTTC CASSLDPGNSYNEQFF TRBV5-1 - TRBJ2-1 -
TGTGCCAGCAGCCACAAAACAGGGGGCCCTGAAGCTTTCTTT CASSHKTGGPEAFF TRBV7-2 - TRBJ1-1 TRBD1